A selection of T cell receptor beta chains follows, all from one sample in a study of regulatory T cells in long-lasting Graves disease. TCRdb passed the multiplex PCR reads through MiXCR, listing each CDR3 protein once. The sample yields hundreds of thousands of distinct CDR3 sequences, 16% seen once. These data also formed part of another study, on T cells in Graves' hyperthyroidism and ophthalmopathy.

The sequences come from peripheral blood mononuclear cells (PBMCs), collected at new diagnosis, from a patient treated with antithyroid drugs. The source of these receptors is a woman in her 30s with Graves disease. The CDR3 runs from the conserved cysteine through the conserved F or W. The D gene is left open where the match is weak. Size tells how often a clone was seen (once, few, many) or the class of an expanded clone, and some rows leave it out.

>NA|TRBJ1-5|TRBV2|many
TGTGCCAGCAGTGGGGGGAATCAGCCCCAGCATTTT
CASSGGNQPQHF
>NA|TRBJ2-4|TRBV12-3/TRBV12-4|few
TGTGCCAGCAGTTTAGTAATCCAAGCCAAAAACATTCAGTACTTC
CASSLVIQAKNIQYF
>TRBD1|TRBJ1-5|TRBV12-3/TRBV12-4|many
TGTGCCAGCAGGAAAAGAAGGGGACAGGACCCCAATCAGCCCCAGCATTTT
CASRKRRGQDPNQPQHF
>NA|TRBJ2-2|TRBV7-2|NA
TGTGCCAGCAGCTTAGCAGGCAGGGAGGTAACCGGGGAGCTGTTTTTT
CASSLAGREVTGELFF
>NA|TRBJ1-4|TRBV3-1|NA
TGTGCCAGCAGCCAAGAGGGCCGGGGAGTCGAAAAACTGTTTTTT
CASSQEGRGVEKLFF
>TRBD1|TRBJ2-7|TRBV19|few
TGTGCCAGTAGTATAGGCCGGGACAGCTACGAGCAGTACTTC
CASSIGRDSYEQYF
>TRBD1|TRBJ1-2|TRBV12-3/TRBV12-4|many
TGTGCCAGCAGTTTAGCCCCACAGGGGGTCGGCGGCTACACCTTC
CASSLAPQGVGGYTF
>NA|TRBJ1-1|TRBV7-9|many
TGTGCCAGCAGCTTAAATTTAGGCGGTGAAGCTTTCTTT
CASSLNLGGEAFF
>NA|TRBJ2-7|TRBV7-8|many
TGTGCCAGCAGCCTCGGACTCTATCTCTCCTACGAGCAGTACTTC
CASSLGLYLSYEQYF
>NA|TRBJ1-3|TRBV14|few
TGTGCCAGCAACCGGCACTCTGGAAACACCATATATTTT
CASNRHSGNTIYF
>NA|TRBJ1-1|TRBV20-1|few
TGCAGTGCTAGTGGGTTAAGGGGGGGAGGAAGTACAGCTTTCTTT
CSASGLRGGGSTAFF
>NA|TRBJ2-7|TRBV5-1|NA
TGCGCCAGCAGCTTGCGGGACCCCGATTTGGTAGAGCAGTACTTC
CASSLRDPDLVEQYF
>NA|TRBJ1-6|TRBV3-1|NA
TGTGCCAGCAGCCAAGACCCCAATTCTTCACCCCTCCACTTT
CASSQDPNSSPLHF
>NA|TRBJ1-3|TRBV28|NA
TGTGCCAGCACCCTCGGAAACACCATATATTTT
CASTLGNTIYF
>NA|TRBJ2-1|TRBV5-6|NA
TGTGCCAGCAGCCCTCCGGGCCCCCGGGTGGGCAATGAGCAGTTCTTC
CASSPPGPRVGNEQFF
>NA|TRBJ2-7|TRBV12-3/TRBV12-4|many
TGTGCCAGCAGTCCTAGGATTTCGGGTTGGGAAACGGCAGTCTACGAGCAGTACTTC
CASSPRISGWETAVYEQYF
>NA|TRBJ2-3|TRBV6-2/TRBV6-3|many
TGTGCCAGCACCTCCTGGGGGGAGACAGATACGCAGTATTTT
CASTSWGETDTQYF
>TRBD1|TRBJ1-4|TRBV6-2/TRBV6-3|many
TGTGCCAGCAGCCCAGGGGGCGAGTCTGGAAAACTGTTTTTT
CASSPGGESGKLFF
>NA|TRBJ2-7|TRBV2|many
TGTGCCAGCAGTCCACCTCGGAGGGCCGAGCAAGAAAACTACGAGCAGTACTTC
CASSPPRRAEQENYEQYF
>NA|TRBJ1-5|TRBV20-1|few
TGCAGTGCTAGAGACTCCCTCGGGGAGCGAGATAGCAATCAGCCCCAGCATTTT
CSARDSLGERDSNQPQHF
>NA|TRBJ2-7|TRBV12-3/TRBV12-4|many
TGTGCCAGCCGCAAGAGGGGGGGATCCACCTACGAGCAGTACTTC
CASRKRGGSTYEQYF
>NA|TRBJ1-2|TRBV20-1|many
TGCAGTGCTAGACTCCAGGGATCCTATGGCTACACCTTC
CSARLQGSYGYTF
>NA|TRBJ1-2|TRBV20-1|NA
TGCAGTGCTAGAGGTGGGGGAAACTATGGCTACACCTTC
CSARGGGNYGYTF
>NA|TRBJ2-7|TRBV2|many
TGTGCCAGCAGTGTTTCGCGGAGCGAGCAGTACTTC
CASSVSRSEQYF
>NA|TRBJ2-1|TRBV11-1|many
TGTGCCAGCAGCCTTCAGGACTCCTACAATGAGCAGTTCTTC
CASSLQDSYNEQFF
>NA|TRBJ1-3|TRBV28|many
TGTGCCAGCACTGAGCGGGGCCCTGGAAACACCATATATTTT
CASTERGPGNTIYF
>NA|TRBJ2-5|TRBV12-3/TRBV12-4|many
TGTGCCAGCAGCCGGGGTCACCAAGAGACCCAGTACTTC
CASSRGHQETQYF
>NA|TRBJ2-3|TRBV6-2/TRBV6-3|NA
TGTGCCAGCAGTGATCCAAGCCTTCAGGGGAGACATACGCAGTATTTT
CASSDPSLQGRHTQYF
>NA|TRBJ1-1|TRBV28|many
TGTGCCAGCAGTTATGCAGACCTGAACACTGAAGCTTTCTTT
CASSYADLNTEAFF
>NA|TRBJ2-2|TRBV28|many
TGTGCCAGCAGGAGGTTAGGCTACGGGGAGCTGTTTTTT
CASRRLGYGELFF
>NA|TRBJ1-5|TRBV4-1|NA
TGCGCCAGCAGCCAAGTAATGAATCAGCCCCAGCATTTT
CASSQVMNQPQHF
>TRBD1|TRBJ2-1|TRBV5-1|many
TGCGCCAGCAGCTTAACCGGGACAGGCCCTTTCAATGAGCAGTTCTTC
CASSLTGTGPFNEQFF
>NA|TRBJ1-6|TRBV28|many
TGTGCCAGCAGGAAGGAAACAGGGATCAATTCACCCCTCCACTTT
CASRKETGINSPLHF
>TRBD1|TRBJ2-7|TRBV18|NA
TGTGCCAGCTCACCCCAGGGACAGGCCATCTACGAGCAGTACTTC
CASSPQGQAIYEQYF
>TRBD2|TRBJ2-2|TRBV28|many
TGTGCCGGAGGAAAGCCGGCTAGCGGCCTCCGAACGAACACCGGGGAGCTGTTTTTT
CAGGKPASGLRTNTGELFF
>NA|TRBJ2-1|TRBV13|many
TGTGCCAGCAGCCCCGACAGCAACAATGAGCAGTTCTTC
CASSPDSNNEQFF
>NA|TRBJ1-3|TRBV28|NA
TGTGCCAGCACCCCGGGGTACGTAGGTGGAAACACCATATATTTT
CASTPGYVGGNTIYF
>TRBD1|TRBJ2-5|TRBV20-1|few
TGCAGTGCTAGAGATTTGAGGGACAGGGGGCCGGAGACCCAGTACTTC
CSARDLRDRGPETQYF
>NA|TRBJ2-2|TRBV7-2|once
TGTGCCAGCAGCTTAGTTTGGACTAACACCGGGGAGCTGTTTTTT
CASSLVWTNTGELFF
>NA|TRBJ2-5|TRBV6-1|many
TGTGCCAGCAATCCTGGACTACTTCAAGAGACCCAGTACTTC
CASNPGLLQETQYF
>NA|TRBJ1-4|TRBV15|few
TGTGCCACCAGCAGAGCCCCGCTAGGAGAAAAACTGTTTTTT
CATSRAPLGEKLFF
>TRBD1|TRBJ1-2|TRBV28|NA
TGTGCCAGCAGCCCAGGACAGGGGAGCTATGGCTACACCTTC
CASSPGQGSYGYTF
>NA|TRBJ1-2|TRBV28|NA
TGTGCCAGCAGCGAGGTTGGGGGGGCTAACTATGGCTACACCTTC
CASSEVGGANYGYTF
>TRBD2|TRBJ2-1|TRBV5-1|many
TGCGCCAGCAGCCCTCAACCCACCCTGGGCGGGAGGGCCTACAATGAGCAGTTCTTC
CASSPQPTLGGRAYNEQFF
>TRBD2|TRBJ2-1|TRBV6-2/TRBV6-3|few
TGTGCCAGCAGTTACGCGGCTAGCGGGACATATGAGCAGTTCTTC
CASSYAASGTYEQFF
>NA|TRBJ1-1|TRBV20-1|NA
TGCAGTGCTGGAGGGATTTTCACTGAAGCTTTCTTT
CSAGGIFTEAFF
>NA|TRBJ2-4|TRBV19|NA
TGTGCCAGTAGTATAGATCTGGCTGACCTGGACATTCAGTACTTC
CASSIDLADLDIQYF
>TRBD2|TRBJ2-1|TRBV7-3|NA
TGTGCCAGCAGTAAAGCGGGAGCGGACAATGAGCAGTTCTTC
CASSKAGADNEQFF
>NA|TRBJ1-1|TRBV24-1|many
TGTGCCACCAGTGAGGGAGGCATGAACACTGAAGCTTTCTTT
CATSEGGMNTEAFF
>TRBD2|TRBJ2-7|TRBV28|NA
TGTGCCAGCAGCCTAGCGGGAGGGCCTCCCTCCTACGAGCAGTACTTC
CASSLAGGPPSYEQYF
>NA|TRBJ1-1|TRBV6-1|many
TGTGCCAGCATAACCCCCGGGGTAGCTGAAGCTTTCTTT
CASITPGVAEAFF
>NA|TRBJ1-1|TRBV6-1|few
TGTGCCAGCAGATCTCTGCGACGCTATAACACTGAAGCTTTCTTT
CASRSLRRYNTEAFF
>NA|TRBJ2-4|TRBV29-1|NA
TGCAGCGTGACTACTAAGGACATTCAGTACTTC
CSVTTKDIQYF
>TRBD2|TRBJ2-7|TRBV6-1|NA
TGTGCCAGCAGACGAATACTAGCGGGAGGGGGCTACGAGCAGTACTTC
CASRRILAGGGYEQYF
>NA|TRBJ2-7|TRBV7-9|NA
TGTGCCAGCAGCAGGGGGGGGCTCTCCTACGAGCAGTACTTC
CASSRGGLSYEQYF
>NA|TRBJ2-5|TRBV6-2/TRBV6-3|many
TGTGCCAGCACTAGAGGGAAGGGAAAAGGCAATCAAGAGACCCAGTACTTC
CASTRGKGKGNQETQYF
>NA|TRBJ2-1|TRBV7-2|NA
TGTGCCAGCAGCTCCGTGATTGAGCAGTTCTTC
CASSSVIEQFF
>NA|TRBJ2-1|TRBV6-1|many
TGTGCCAGCACAAAACAGATCTACAATGAGCAGCTCTTC
CASTKQIYNEQLF
>NA|TRBJ2-1|TRBV19|NA
TGTGCCAGTAGTATTCAGGGAAGCACCTACAATGAGCAGTTCTTC
CASSIQGSTYNEQFF
>TRBD1|TRBJ2-5|TRBV6-1|NA
TGTGCCAGCAGTCCCAACACAGGGGCGGGAGAGACCCAGTACTTC
CASSPNTGAGETQYF